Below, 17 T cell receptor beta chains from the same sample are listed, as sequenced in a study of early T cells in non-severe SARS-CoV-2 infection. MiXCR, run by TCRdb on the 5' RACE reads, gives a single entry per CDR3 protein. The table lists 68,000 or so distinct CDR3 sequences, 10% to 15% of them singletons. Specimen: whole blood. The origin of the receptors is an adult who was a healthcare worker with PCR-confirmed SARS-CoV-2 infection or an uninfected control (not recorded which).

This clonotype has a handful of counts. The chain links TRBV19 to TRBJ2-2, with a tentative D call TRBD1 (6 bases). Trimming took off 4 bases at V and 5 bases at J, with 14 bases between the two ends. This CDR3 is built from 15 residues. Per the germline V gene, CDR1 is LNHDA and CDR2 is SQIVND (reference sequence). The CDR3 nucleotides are TGTGCCAGTAGTACCTTGGACAGTTTGACCGGGGAGCTGTTTTTT. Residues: CASSTLDSLTGELFF.

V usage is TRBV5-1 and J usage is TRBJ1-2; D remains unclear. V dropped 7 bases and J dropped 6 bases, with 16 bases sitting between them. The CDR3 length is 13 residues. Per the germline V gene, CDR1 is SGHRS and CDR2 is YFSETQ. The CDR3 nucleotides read TGCGCCAGCGGCGAGCAGACCCCTGATGGCTACACCTTC. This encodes CASGEQTPDGYTF.

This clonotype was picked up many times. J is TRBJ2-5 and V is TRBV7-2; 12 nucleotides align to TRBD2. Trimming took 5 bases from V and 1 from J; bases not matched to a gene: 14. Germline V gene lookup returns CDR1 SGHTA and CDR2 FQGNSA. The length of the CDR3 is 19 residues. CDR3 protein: CASSHTSGGSSNTQETQYF. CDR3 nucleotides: TGTGCCAGCAGCCACACTAGCGGGGGGTCTTCAAACACCCAAGAGACCCAGTACTTC.

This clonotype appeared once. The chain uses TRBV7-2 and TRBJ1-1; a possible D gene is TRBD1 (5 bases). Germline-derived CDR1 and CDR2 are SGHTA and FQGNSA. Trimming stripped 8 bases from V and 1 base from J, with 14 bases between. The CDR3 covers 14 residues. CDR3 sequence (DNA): TGTGCCAGCTCCCGCGGACACAAGAACACTGAAGCTTTCTTT. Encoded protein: CASSRGHKNTEAFF.

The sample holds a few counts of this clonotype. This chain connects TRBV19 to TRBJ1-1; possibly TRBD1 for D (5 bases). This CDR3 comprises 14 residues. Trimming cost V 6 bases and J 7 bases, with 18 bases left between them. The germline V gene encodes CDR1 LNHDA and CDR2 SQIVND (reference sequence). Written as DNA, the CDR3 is TGTGCCAGTAGCCTACACACGGGCAGGGTTGAAGCTTTCTTT. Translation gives CASSLHTGRVEAFF.

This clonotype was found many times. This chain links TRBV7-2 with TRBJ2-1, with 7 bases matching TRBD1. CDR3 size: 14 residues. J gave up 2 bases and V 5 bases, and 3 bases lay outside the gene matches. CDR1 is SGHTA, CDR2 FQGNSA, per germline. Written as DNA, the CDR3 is TGTGCCAGCAGCCCTGACAGGGCCTACAATGAGCAGTTCTTC. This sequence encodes CASSPDRAYNEQFF.

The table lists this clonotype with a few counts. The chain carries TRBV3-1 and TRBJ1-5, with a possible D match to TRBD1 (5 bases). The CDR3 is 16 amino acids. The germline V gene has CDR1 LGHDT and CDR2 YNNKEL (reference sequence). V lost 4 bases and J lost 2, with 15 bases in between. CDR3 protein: CASSRNAGTGNQPQHF. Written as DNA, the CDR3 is TGTGCCAGCAGCCGGAACGCCGGGACGGGCAATCAGCCCCAGCATTTT.

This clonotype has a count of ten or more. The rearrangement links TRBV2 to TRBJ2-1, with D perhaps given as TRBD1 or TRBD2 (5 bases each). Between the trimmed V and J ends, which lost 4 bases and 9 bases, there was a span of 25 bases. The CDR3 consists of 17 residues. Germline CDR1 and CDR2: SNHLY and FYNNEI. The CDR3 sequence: CASSARPDGPLGVEQFF. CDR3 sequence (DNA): TGTGCCAGCAGTGCAAGGCCGGACGGGCCCTTGGGGGTTGAGCAGTTCTTC. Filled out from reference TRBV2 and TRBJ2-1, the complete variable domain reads EPEVTQTPSHQVTQMGQEVILRCVPISNHLYFYWYRQILGQKVEFLVSFYNNEISEKSEIFDDQFSVERPDGSNFTLKIRSTKLEDSAMYFCASSARPDGPLGVEQFFGPGTRLTVL.

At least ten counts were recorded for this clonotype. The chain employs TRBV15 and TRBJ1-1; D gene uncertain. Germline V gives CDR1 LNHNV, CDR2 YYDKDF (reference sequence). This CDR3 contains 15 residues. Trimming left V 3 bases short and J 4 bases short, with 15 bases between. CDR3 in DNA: TGTGCCACCAGCAGTAAGAAACGGAGGTTCACTGAAGCTTTCTTT. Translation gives CATSSKKRRFTEAFF.

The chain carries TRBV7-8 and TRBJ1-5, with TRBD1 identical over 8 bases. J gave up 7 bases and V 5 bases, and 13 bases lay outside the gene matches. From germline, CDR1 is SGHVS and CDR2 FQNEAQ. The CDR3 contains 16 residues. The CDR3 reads CASSPLGQGAGQPQHF. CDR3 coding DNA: TGTGCCAGCAGCCCCCTCGGGCAGGGGGCAGGACAGCCCCAGCATTTT.

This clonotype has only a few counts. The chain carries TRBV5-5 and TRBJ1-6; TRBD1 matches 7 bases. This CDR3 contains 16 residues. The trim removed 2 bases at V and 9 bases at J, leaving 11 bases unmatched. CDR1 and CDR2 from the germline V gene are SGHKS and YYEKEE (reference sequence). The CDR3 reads CASSFTDRERVSPLHF. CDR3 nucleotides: TGTGCCAGCAGCTTTACCGACAGGGAAAGGGTTTCACCCCTCCACTTT.

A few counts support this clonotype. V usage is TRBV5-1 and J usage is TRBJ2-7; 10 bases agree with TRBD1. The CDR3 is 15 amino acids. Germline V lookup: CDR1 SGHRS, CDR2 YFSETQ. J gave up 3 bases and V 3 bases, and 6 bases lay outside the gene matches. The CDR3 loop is CASSSAGTGDYEQYF. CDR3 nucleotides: TGCGCCAGCAGCTCAGCCGGGACAGGGGACTACGAGCAGTACTTC. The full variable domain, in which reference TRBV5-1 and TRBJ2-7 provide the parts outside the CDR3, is KAGVTQTPRYLIKTRGQQVTLSCSPISGHRSVSWYQQTPGQGLQFLFEYFSETQRNKGNFPGRFSGRQFSNSRSEMNVSTLELGDSALYLCASSSAGTGDYEQYFGPGTRLTVT.

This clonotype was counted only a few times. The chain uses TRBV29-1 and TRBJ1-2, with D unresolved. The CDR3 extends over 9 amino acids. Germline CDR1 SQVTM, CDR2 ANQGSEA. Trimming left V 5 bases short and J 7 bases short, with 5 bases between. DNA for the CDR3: TGCAGCGTTATCCCTGGCTACACCTTC. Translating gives CSVIPGYTF.

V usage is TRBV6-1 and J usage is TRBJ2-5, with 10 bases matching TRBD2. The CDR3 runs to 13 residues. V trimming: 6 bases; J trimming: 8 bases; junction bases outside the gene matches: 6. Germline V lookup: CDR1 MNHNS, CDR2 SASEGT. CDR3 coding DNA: TGTGCCAGCAGCCCTAGCGGGGGACGTACCCAGTACTTC. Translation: CASSPSGGRTQYF.

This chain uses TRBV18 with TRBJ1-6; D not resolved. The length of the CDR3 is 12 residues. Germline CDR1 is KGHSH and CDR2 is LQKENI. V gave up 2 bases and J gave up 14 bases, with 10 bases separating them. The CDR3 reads CASSPEGKSLHF. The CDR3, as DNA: TGTGCCAGCTCACCAGAGGGAAAATCCCTCCACTTT.

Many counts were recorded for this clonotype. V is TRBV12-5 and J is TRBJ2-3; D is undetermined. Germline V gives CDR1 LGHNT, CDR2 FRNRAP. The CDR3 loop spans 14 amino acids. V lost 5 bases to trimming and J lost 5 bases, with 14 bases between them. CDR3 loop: CASGPPPTGDTQYF. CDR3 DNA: TGTGCTAGTGGTCCCCCCCCGACGGGAGATACGCAGTATTTT.

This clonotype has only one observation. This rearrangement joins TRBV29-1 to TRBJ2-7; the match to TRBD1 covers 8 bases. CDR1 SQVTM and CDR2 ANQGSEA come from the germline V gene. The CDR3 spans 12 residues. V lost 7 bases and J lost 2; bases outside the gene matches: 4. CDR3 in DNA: TGCAGCGCCGGGACAGGCCCCTACGAGCAGTACTTC. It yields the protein CSAGTGPYEQYF.